The sequence of this T cell receptor (beta chain) was determined in a study of early T cells in non-severe SARS-CoV-2 infection. Study summary: The authors sequenced bulk RNA from unsorted whole blood, leaving chains unpaired. Findings of the study overall: Matching results from VDJdb favored anti-spike CD8 responses, leaving private and CD4 specificities undetected.

V lost 7 bases and J lost 2; bases outside the gene matches: 22. The germline V gene has CDR1 SQVTM and CDR2 ANQGSEA. The CDR3 loop spans 18 amino acids. Comments on this clonotype: Its antigen is as yet unknown.

Attached unique molecular identifiers marked individual cDNA molecules. One entry per CDR3 protein, called by TCRdb with MiXCR from the 5' RACE reads. The sample carries fewer than 80,000 distinct CDR3 sequences, about 9% recorded once. The V and J genes are TRBV29-1 and TRBJ2-7, with 8 bases fitting TRBD1. The sequencing input was whole blood. This TCR was sampled from an adult who was a healthcare worker with PCR-confirmed SARS-CoV-2 infection or an uninfected control (not recorded which). The CDR3 region is CSGPGPGQDSEEPYEQYF. The DNA for the CDR3 is TGCAGCGGACCCGGCCCGGGACAGGATAGCGAGGAGCCCTACGAGCAGTACTTC.